The 24 T cell receptor beta chains below come from one sample, sequenced in a study of T-cell reconstitution after alpha-beta-depleted transplantation in children. TCRbeta library construction was performed incorporating unique molecular identifiers. MiXCR, applied by TCRdb to the PCR reads, yields one record per CDR3 protein. The sample contains 180,000 or so distinct CDR3 sequences, just under 6.5% of which appear only once. The material sequenced was PBMCs, taken before TCRalphabeta/CD19-depleted stem cell transplant. The receptors shown here come from a girl in the first two years of life with combined immunodeficiency, due to receive a stem cell transplant.

This clonotype was picked up many times. This sequence joins TRBV4-1 and TRBJ2-1; 8 bases fit TRBD2. Germline values: CDR1 MGHRA, CDR2 YSYEKL. J gave up 8 bases and V 1 base, and 19 bases lay outside the gene matches. This CDR3 is built from 19 residues. CDR3 region: CASSQVEFRGGPSGHEQFF. Written as DNA, the CDR3 is TGCGCCAGCAGCCAAGTAGAATTCCGGGGGGGCCCTTCGGGCCATGAGCAGTTCTTC.

This clonotype has a count of ten or more. The rearrangement links TRBV20-1 to TRBJ1-1; D call uncertain. Germline CDR1 reads DFQATT; CDR2 reads SNEGSKA (reference sequence). The ends were cut back, 3 bases at V and 2 bases at J, with 10 bases in the middle. The CDR3 spans 13 residues. The DNA of the CDR3 is TGCAGTGCTAGGAGAAGCCCCAACACTGAAGCTTTCTTT. Protein: CSARRSPNTEAFF.

This clonotype was seen a few times. V usage is TRBV6-2 or TRBV6-3 and J usage is TRBJ2-1, with a weak D call TRBD2 (7 bases). The CDR3 runs 18 residues. The germline V gene encodes CDR1 MNHEY and CDR2 SVGEGT. Trimming pared 4 bases from V and 5 bases from J, leaving 24 bases between. CDR3 region: CASSFRPRGGGVDNEQFF. Here the CDR3 DNA reads TGTGCCAGCAGTTTCAGACCGAGGGGCGGGGGCGTGGACAATGAGCAGTTCTTC.

This clonotype was detected ten times or more. The genes are TRBV3-1 and TRBJ1-3; D call uncertain. V lost 4 bases, J lost 2 bases, and 12 bases lay in between. The CDR3 extends over 15 amino acids. From germline, CDR1 is LGHDT and CDR2 YNNKEL (reference sequence). CDR3 DNA: TGTGCCAGCAGCCTACAGTTATCCCCTGGAAACACCATATATTTT. This sequence encodes CASSLQLSPGNTIYF. Looking up the rest from reference TRBV3-1 and TRBJ1-3 gives the full variable domain: DTAVSQTPKYLVTQMGNDKSIKCEQNLGHDTMYWYKQDSKKFLKIMFSYNNKELIINETVPNRFSPKSPDKAHLNLHINSLELGDSAVYFCASSLQLSPGNTIYFGEGSWLTVV.

This clonotype was observed at least ten times. The chain is built from TRBV20-1 and TRBJ1-2, with 9 bases that match TRBD1. The V gene end was trimmed by 1 base and the J gene end by 8 bases; junction bases not matched to a gene: 5. The germline V gene has CDR1 DFQATT and CDR2 SNEGSKA (reference sequence). This CDR3 has 13 amino acids. In DNA form, the CDR3 reads TGCAGTGCTAGAGTCCGACAGGGGGAAGGCTACACCTTC. Translation: CSARVRQGEGYTF.

The sample holds a few counts of this clonotype. The J gene is TRBJ2-1, the V gene TRBV7-2; TRBD2 agrees at 13 bases. The germline V gene encodes CDR1 SGHTA and CDR2 FQGNSA. The junction had 8 bases not matched to a gene; V was cut back by 2 bases and J by 4 bases. The CDR3 covers 18 residues. The CDR3 sequence is CASSLTLAGGLSYNEQFF. CDR3 in DNA: TGTGCCAGCAGCTTAACACTAGCGGGGGGGCTATCTTACAATGAGCAGTTCTTC.

This clonotype was seen many times. V usage is TRBV29-1 and J usage is TRBJ2-2; 13 bases are shared with TRBD2. The CDR3 sequence is 16 residues long. Germline loops: CDR1 SQVTM, CDR2 ANQGSEA. With 4 bases clipped from V and 7 bases from J, the junction kept 9 bases outside the gene matches. The CDR3 here is CSVVGLAGVKGGELFF. For the CDR3, the DNA is TGCAGCGTTGTAGGACTAGCGGGAGTAAAGGGCGGGGAGCTGTTTTTT.

This clonotype was detected many times. The gene calls are TRBV28 and TRBJ2-5, with 8 bases matching TRBD1. Germline V gene sequence: CDR1 MDHEN, CDR2 SYDVKM. The CDR3 extends over 15 amino acids. The junction had 10 bases not matched to a gene; V was cut back by 5 bases and J by 5 bases. The CDR3 DNA reads TGTGCCAGCAGTCCTCTTTCGGACAGGGTGGAGACCCAGTACTTC. The encoded protein is CASSPLSDRVETQYF.

This clonotype was seen at least ten times. The rearrangement links TRBV20-1 to TRBJ2-1; perhaps TRBD2 as D (5 bases). The length of the CDR3 is 15 residues. Trimming removed 7 bases at V and 0 bases at J, with 16 bases between. Per the germline V gene, CDR1 is DFQATT and CDR2 is SNEGSKA (reference sequence). This CDR3 reads CSVSLRGYSYNEQFF. The CDR3 nucleotides read TGCAGTGTATCGCTCCGGGGTTACTCCTACAATGAGCAGTTCTTC.

At least ten counts were recorded for this clonotype. V usage is TRBV7-2 and J usage is TRBJ1-1; D is unclear. This CDR3 has 14 amino acids. The germline V and J ends were trimmed by 1 base and 1 base, with 7 bases remaining between them. Germline V lookup: CDR1 SGHTA, CDR2 FQGNSA. This CDR3 reads CASSLVRQNTEAFF. CDR3 DNA sequence: TGTGCCAGCAGCTTAGTACGACAGAACACTGAAGCTTTCTTT.

This clonotype has at least ten counts. V and J are TRBV7-2 and TRBJ2-5; D gene uncertain. The CDR3 contains 15 residues. V was pared by 2 bases and J by 2 bases, with 12 bases between. Germline CDR1 reads SGHTA; CDR2 reads FQGNSA. This CDR3 is CASSLFPDQQETQYF. CDR3 nucleotides: TGTGCCAGCAGCTTATTCCCGGACCAACAAGAGACCCAGTACTTC.

This clonotype was detected many times. V is TRBV11-2 and J is TRBJ2-1; 8 bases map to TRBD2. Unmatched junction bases numbered 8, after V lost 3 bases and J lost 10 bases. CDR3 length: 14 residues. Germline lookup yields CDR1 SGHAT and CDR2 FQNNGV. CDR3 protein: CASSLIGLAGEQFF. The DNA for the CDR3 is TGTGCCAGCAGCTTGATTGGTTTAGCGGGAGAGCAGTTCTTC.

This clonotype showed up many times. The chain links TRBV20-1 to TRBJ1-2; 10 bases line up with TRBD1. CDR3 length: 15 amino acids. Germline CDR1 is DFQATT and CDR2 is SNEGSKA (reference sequence). J gave up 1 base and V 3 bases, and 5 bases lay outside the gene matches. The CDR3 coding sequence is TGCAGTGCTAGGGACCGGGACAGGGGTAACTATGGCTACACCTTC. Translating gives CSARDRDRGNYGYTF.

This clonotype was seen a handful of times. This chain uses TRBV28 with TRBJ2-3; TRBD1 matches 7 bases. There are 15 residues in the CDR3. Trimming cost V 3 bases and J 4 bases; bases outside gene matches: 7. Germline V lookup: CDR1 MDHEN, CDR2 SYDVKM. CDR3 protein: CASSFWGQPSDTQYF. The CDR3 DNA follows: TGTGCCAGCAGTTTTTGGGGACAGCCATCAGATACGCAGTATTTT.

There are many counts of this clonotype. V gene TRBV6-5 combines with J gene TRBJ2-2, with 7 bases lining up with TRBD1. The germline gives CDR1 MNHEY, CDR2 SVGAGI. Trimming at V came to 2 bases and at J to 6 bases, leaving 6 bases not matched to a gene. The CDR3 runs 15 residues. The CDR3 spells CASSYRGRGAGELFF. The CDR3 nucleotides read TGTGCCAGCAGTTACAGGGGGCGCGGAGCCGGGGAGCTGTTTTTT.

This clonotype was seen ten or more times. The chain is built from TRBV7-2 and TRBJ1-4; no reliable D call. There are 16 residues in the CDR3. The V and J ends lost 2 bases and 0 bases respectively, with 10 bases between them. CDR1 and CDR2 (germline): SGHTA, FQGNSA. The CDR3 region is CASSLTGHATNEKLFF. The DNA of the CDR3 is TGTGCCAGCAGCTTAACCGGGCACGCAACTAATGAAAAACTGTTTTTT.

Many counts were recorded for this clonotype. The gene calls are TRBV6-2 or TRBV6-3 and TRBJ1-2, with D perhaps TRBD1 (6 bases). Trimming left V 6 bases short and J 2 bases short, with 16 bases between. CDR3 length: 15 amino acids. CDR1 MNHEY and CDR2 SVGEGT come from the germline V gene. The CDR3 DNA reads TGTGCCAGCAGCCGTCGACAGGTCCGAAACTATGGCTACACCTTC. Protein product: CASSRRQVRNYGYTF.

This clonotype was detected ten times or more. J is TRBJ2-7 and V is TRBV20-1; either TRBD1 or TRBD2 may supply D (5 bases each). This CDR3 contains 14 residues. The V gene's germline CDR1 is DFQATT and CDR2 SNEGSKA (reference sequence). The ends were cut back, 5 bases at V and 2 bases at J, with 16 bases in the middle. The CDR3 bases are TGCAGTGCTGTCCCGGGGCCTAGAACCTACGAGCAGTACTTC. It codes for CSAVPGPRTYEQYF.

This clonotype was detected ten times or more. The CDR3 region has the DNA TGTGCCAGCAGCTCAGCGACTGGGGACACAGATACGCAGTATTTT. It encodes CASSSATGDTDTQYF. The chain uses TRBV7-3 and TRBJ2-3, with D hard to call. The CDR3 runs to 15 residues. Germline CDR1 SGHTA, CDR2 FQGTGA. Trimming cost V 4 bases and J 2 bases, with 13 bases left between them.

The CDR3 region is CAGFTGANVLTF. The CDR3 DNA reads TGTGCCGGATTCACTGGGGCCAACGTCCTGACTTTC. The V and J genes are TRBV30 and TRBJ2-6, with no clear D. V gave up 8 bases and J gave up 2 bases, with 7 bases separating them. The CDR3 length is 12 residues. Germline lookup yields CDR1 GTSNPN and CDR2 SVGIG (reference sequence).

This clonotype was seen repeatedly, ten times or more. The junction and the germline gene differ at one end; a read error may be behind it. The chain is built from TRBV9 and TRBJ1-1; D gene uncertain. Germline V lookup: CDR1 SGDLS, CDR2 YYNGEE. CDR3 length: 8 amino acids. CDR3 bases: TGTGCCAGCAGCCCGGCTGTCTTT. Translating gives CASSPAVF.

The table lists this clonotype with many counts. This chain uses TRBV27 with TRBJ1-1; D is uncertain. The CDR3 has 14 amino acids. Trimming shortened V by 0 bases and J by 3 bases, and 8 bases separated the two germline ends. Germline V CDR1 and CDR2: MNHEY, SMNVEV (reference sequence). CDR3 sequence (DNA): TGTGCCAGCAGTTTATCTAGGTCCGACACTGAAGCTTTCTTT. This translates into CASSLSRSDTEAFF.

Many counts were recorded for this clonotype. CDR3: CAISEDSGTDTQYF. CDR3 bases: TGTGCCATCAGTGAAGACAGTGGGACAGATACGCAGTATTTT. The chain is built from TRBV10-3 and TRBJ2-3; D is perhaps TRBD1 (5 bases). V dropped 3 bases and J dropped 3 bases, with 10 bases sitting between them. This CDR3 spans 14 amino acids. Per the germline V gene, CDR1 is ENHRY and CDR2 is SYGVKD.

Many counts were recorded for this clonotype. V is TRBV18 and J is TRBJ1-1; D unclear. In germline, CDR1 is KGHSH, CDR2 LQKENI. This CDR3 contains 13 residues. The ends were cut back, 0 bases at V and 0 bases at J, with 2 bases in the middle. CDR3 DNA sequence: TGTGCCAGCTCACCACCAGTGAACACTGAAGCTTTCTTT. Its translation is CASSPPVNTEAFF.